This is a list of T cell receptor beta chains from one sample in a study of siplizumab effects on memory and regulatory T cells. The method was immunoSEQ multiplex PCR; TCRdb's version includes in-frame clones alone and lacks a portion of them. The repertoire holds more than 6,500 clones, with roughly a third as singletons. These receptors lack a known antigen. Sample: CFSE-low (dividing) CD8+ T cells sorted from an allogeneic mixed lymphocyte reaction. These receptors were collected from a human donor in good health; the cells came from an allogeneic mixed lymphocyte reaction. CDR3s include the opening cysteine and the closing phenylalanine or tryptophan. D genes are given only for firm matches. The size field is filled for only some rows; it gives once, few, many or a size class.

CDR3 DNA: TGTGCCAGCAGCCAAGAGGCATATAGCAATCAGCCCCAGCATTTT
CDR3 protein: CASSQEAYSNQPQHF
J gene: TRBJ1-5
V gene: TRBV4-2
clone size: .
D gene: .

CDR3 DNA: TGCGCCAGCAGCTTTAACCCGACCCACGGGGAGCTGTTTTTT
CDR3 protein: CASSFNPTHGELFF
J gene: TRBJ2-2
V gene: TRBV5-1
clone size: .
D gene: .

CDR3 DNA: TGTGCCAGCAATCCGGAGCTCCGCAACGAGCAGTACTTC
CDR3 protein: CASNPELRNEQYF
J gene: TRBJ2-7
V gene: TRBV13
clone size: .
D gene: .

CDR3 DNA: TGTGCCAGCAGCTTGGGGGACAGGGGTCCGGACGAGCAGTACTTC
CDR3 protein: CASSLGDRGPDEQYF
J gene: TRBJ2-7
V gene: TRBV5-3
clone size: .
D gene: TRBD1

CDR3 DNA: TGTGCCAGTACCCCTCTTTTAGGGCTGGGAGAGCAGTACTTC
CDR3 protein: CASTPLLGLGEQYF
J gene: TRBJ2-7
V gene: TRBV19
clone size: few
D gene: .

CDR3 DNA: TGTGCCAGCTCACCAATGGAGGATGTCCAAGAGACCCAGTACTTC
CDR3 protein: CASSPMEDVQETQYF
J gene: TRBJ2-5
V gene: TRBV18
clone size: .
D gene: .

CDR3 DNA: TGTGCCAGCAGTGTTATGGGAAACCAGGATGAGCAGTTCTTC
CDR3 protein: CASSVMGNQDEQFF
J gene: TRBJ2-1
V gene: TRBV2
clone size: few
D gene: .

CDR3 DNA: TGTGCCAGCAGCCCCGGACTGCCTTACAATGAGCAGTTCTTC
CDR3 protein: CASSPGLPYNEQFF
J gene: TRBJ2-1
V gene: TRBV6-5
clone size: few
D gene: .

CDR3 DNA: TGTGCCAGCAGCTCCGCGGGACAAGAGACCCAGTACTTC
CDR3 protein: CASSSAGQETQYF
J gene: TRBJ2-5
V gene: TRBV13
clone size: .
D gene: .

CDR3 DNA: TGTGCCAGCAGCGGGCCGGGATCGGGGGCCGGTGGGCAGTACTTC
CDR3 protein: CASSGPGSGAGGQYF
J gene: TRBJ2-7
V gene: TRBV7-9
clone size: .
D gene: .

CDR3 DNA: TGTGCCAGCAGCTTGAGGTCAGGGGGCGTTGCAGATACGCAGTATTTT
CDR3 protein: CASSLRSGGVADTQYF
J gene: TRBJ2-3
V gene: TRBV7-6
clone size: .
D gene: TRBD1

CDR3 DNA: TGTGCCAGCAGCCCCGGACAGGGTCGCACTGAAGCTTTCTTT
CDR3 protein: CASSPGQGRTEAFF
J gene: TRBJ1-1
V gene: TRBV7-9
clone size: once
D gene: TRBD1

CDR3 DNA: TGTGCCAGCTTTGCCAGGGGTTTTGGCTACACCTTC
CDR3 protein: CASFARGFGYTF
J gene: TRBJ1-2
V gene: TRBV5-4
clone size: .
D gene: .

CDR3 DNA: TGCGCCAGCAGCCGGGAGAGAGCCGGGGCCAACGTCCTGACTTTC
CDR3 protein: CASSRERAGANVLTF
J gene: TRBJ2-6
V gene: TRBV5-1
clone size: few
D gene: .

CDR3 DNA: TGTGCCAGCAGTTACCGGGGACAGCTTGAAGCTTTCTTT
CDR3 protein: CASSYRGQLEAFF
J gene: TRBJ1-1
V gene: TRBV6-5
clone size: medium-sized
D gene: TRBD1

CDR3 DNA: TGTGCCAGCAGCGTACCCCAGAGGACAGGGAACACCGGGGAGCTGTTTTTT
CDR3 protein: CASSVPQRTGNTGELFF
J gene: TRBJ2-2
V gene: TRBV9
clone size: few
D gene: TRBD1

CDR3 DNA: TGTGCCAGCAGTTTAAGAGCGGGACGTGTCGACGAGCAGTACTTC
CDR3 protein: CASSLRAGRVDEQYF
J gene: TRBJ2-7
V gene: TRBV27
clone size: few
D gene: TRBD2

CDR3 DNA: TGTGCCAGCAGCCCGTGGGGGGGACTAGCGTTTGACGAGCAGTACTTC
CDR3 protein: CASSPWGGLAFDEQYF
J gene: TRBJ2-7
V gene: TRBV5-4
clone size: .
D gene: TRBD2

CDR3 DNA: TGTGCCAGCAGCGTTTGCGGGACCCAGTACTTC
CDR3 protein: CASSVCGTQYF
J gene: TRBJ2-5
V gene: TRBV5-4
clone size: medium-sized
D gene: .

CDR3 DNA: TGTGCCAGCACCCTAGCGGGATTGGGGAATGAGCAGTTCTTC
CDR3 protein: CASTLAGLGNEQFF
J gene: TRBJ2-1
V gene: TRBV6-5
clone size: .
D gene: TRBD2

CDR3 DNA: TGTGCCAGCGAGGGCCAGAGTTCAGATACGCAGTATTTT
CDR3 protein: CASEGQSSDTQYF
J gene: TRBJ2-3
V gene: TRBV27
clone size: medium-sized
D gene: .

CDR3 DNA: TGTGCCAGCGGGACAGGCCTTAATCAGCCCCAGCATTTT
CDR3 protein: CASGTGLNQPQHF
J gene: TRBJ1-5
V gene: TRBV6-5
clone size: few
D gene: TRBD1

CDR3 DNA: TGCGCCAGCAGTGAGTTTAGGGGGGGGGCTTACGAGCAGTACTTC
CDR3 protein: CASSEFRGGAYEQYF
J gene: TRBJ2-7
V gene: TRBV10-1
clone size: medium-sized
D gene: .

CDR3 DNA: TGCAGCGGTGTTTCCGGACAGGGTTACAATGAGCAGTTCTTC
CDR3 protein: CSGVSGQGYNEQFF
J gene: TRBJ2-1
V gene: TRBV29-1
clone size: .
D gene: TRBD1

CDR3 DNA: TGTGCCAGCAGTTCTTCCGGGGAAGCTAATACGCAGTATTTT
CDR3 protein: CASSSSGEANTQYF
J gene: TRBJ2-3
V gene: TRBV28
clone size: .
D gene: .

CDR3 DNA: TGTGCCAGCAGTTTATTTGGCAGGGGCATCGACGAGCAGTACTTC
CDR3 protein: CASSLFGRGIDEQYF
J gene: TRBJ2-7
V gene: TRBV28
clone size: .
D gene: .

CDR3 DNA: TGTGCCAGCAGTTACGGGGACACTGAAGCTTTCTTT
CDR3 protein: CASSYGDTEAFF
J gene: TRBJ1-1
V gene: TRBV28
clone size: few
D gene: .

CDR3 DNA: TGTGCCAGCAGTGAAGGCCAATATAACACCGGGGAGCTGTTTTTT
CDR3 protein: CASSEGQYNTGELFF
J gene: TRBJ2-2
V gene: TRBV2
clone size: medium-sized
D gene: .

CDR3 DNA: TGTGCCAGCAGCGTGGGACAGGGGCTAACTGAAGCTTTCTTT
CDR3 protein: CASSVGQGLTEAFF
J gene: TRBJ1-1
V gene: TRBV7-3
clone size: .
D gene: TRBD1

CDR3 DNA: TGTGCCAGCAGTTTGGCCTACCCCGATACGCAGTATTTT
CDR3 protein: CASSLAYPDTQYF
J gene: TRBJ2-3
V gene: TRBV27
clone size: once
D gene: .

CDR3 DNA: TGTGCCAGCAGGGGGAGGACAGCACCTTTTGGAGACGAGCAGTACTTC
CDR3 protein: CASRGRTAPFGDEQYF
J gene: TRBJ2-7
V gene: TRBV6-7
clone size: .
D gene: .

CDR3 DNA: TGTGCCAGCAGTCCTAGAATAGCAGATACGCAGTATTTT
CDR3 protein: CASSPRIADTQYF
J gene: TRBJ2-3
V gene: TRBV28
clone size: .
D gene: .

CDR3 DNA: TGTGCCAGCAGTTACTCGGGCACTAACTATGGCTACACCTTC
CDR3 protein: CASSYSGTNYGYTF
J gene: TRBJ1-2
V gene: TRBV6-9
clone size: .
D gene: .

CDR3 DNA: TGTGCCAGCAGCTTGGCCAGGTCGGGAGTATTCTACGAGCAGTACTTC
CDR3 protein: CASSLARSGVFYEQYF
J gene: TRBJ2-7
V gene: TRBV5-4
clone size: .
D gene: .

CDR3 DNA: TGTGCCAGCTCACACCGGGACAGCTACGAGCAGTACTTC
CDR3 protein: CASSHRDSYEQYF
J gene: TRBJ2-7
V gene: TRBV18
clone size: medium-sized
D gene: TRBD1

CDR3 DNA: TGCAGCGTAGATGACAGGGTCGAAAACGAGCAGTACTTC
CDR3 protein: CSVDDRVENEQYF
J gene: TRBJ2-7
V gene: TRBV29-1
clone size: .
D gene: TRBD1

CDR3 DNA: TGTGCCAGCAGTTTAATTAACACTGAAGCTTTCTTT
CDR3 protein: CASSLINTEAFF
J gene: TRBJ1-1
V gene: TRBV27
clone size: .
D gene: .

CDR3 DNA: TGTGCCAGCAGTATAGCTAGCTCCTACAATGAGCAGTTCTTC
CDR3 protein: CASSIASSYNEQFF
J gene: TRBJ2-1
V gene: TRBV6-5
clone size: .
D gene: .

CDR3 DNA: TGTGCCAGCAGCCAAAGGGAGCCCCAGCATTTT
CDR3 protein: CASSQREPQHF
J gene: TRBJ1-5
V gene: TRBV14
clone size: few
D gene: .

CDR3 DNA: TGTGCCAGCAGCCCGGGCTACAGGGAACCATATGAAAAACTGTTTTTT
CDR3 protein: CASSPGYREPYEKLFF
J gene: TRBJ1-4
V gene: TRBV5-6
clone size: few
D gene: .

CDR3 DNA: TGTGCATCTGGGATCGGCGTGCAGCCCCAGCATTTT
CDR3 protein: CASGIGVQPQHF
J gene: TRBJ1-5
V gene: TRBV19
clone size: medium-sized
D gene: .

CDR3 DNA: TGTGCCAGTAGTAGGACCGGGACAGGGGGCGTCGATGGCTACACCTTC
CDR3 protein: CASSRTGTGGVDGYTF
J gene: TRBJ1-2
V gene: TRBV19
clone size: .
D gene: TRBD1

CDR3 DNA: TGTGCCAGCAGTGAAGGTTGGCCGAATGAGCAGTTCTTC
CDR3 protein: CASSEGWPNEQFF
J gene: TRBJ2-1
V gene: TRBV6-1
clone size: .
D gene: .

CDR3 DNA: TGTGCCAGCAGCTCGCGGACTAGCGGGATGGAGACCCAGTACTTC
CDR3 protein: CASSSRTSGMETQYF
J gene: TRBJ2-5
V gene: TRBV2
clone size: few
D gene: TRBD2

CDR3 DNA: TGTGCCAGCAGCGGACGGGGTTCCTACAATGAGCAGTTCTTC
CDR3 protein: CASSGRGSYNEQFF
J gene: TRBJ2-1
V gene: TRBV9
clone size: .
D gene: .

CDR3 DNA: TGTGCCAGCAGCTTAGTTGGGAACGAGCAGTACTTC
CDR3 protein: CASSLVGNEQYF
J gene: TRBJ2-7
V gene: TRBV7-6
clone size: medium-sized
D gene: .

CDR3 DNA: TGTGCCAGCAGCTTGGACCTAGCGGGAGTGGATGAGCAGTACTTC
CDR3 protein: CASSLDLAGVDEQYF
J gene: TRBJ2-7
V gene: TRBV5-4
clone size: few
D gene: TRBD2

CDR3 DNA: TGTGCCAGCAGCGAGGTTAGCGGGAGGGCTTCCGAGCAGTACTTC
CDR3 protein: CASSEVSGRASEQYF
J gene: TRBJ2-7
V gene: TRBV9
clone size: medium-sized
D gene: TRBD2

CDR3 DNA: TGCGCCAGCAATCTGGGACGTAGCTCCTACGAGCAGTACTTC
CDR3 protein: CASNLGRSSYEQYF
J gene: TRBJ2-7
V gene: TRBV5-1
clone size: .
D gene: .

CDR3 DNA: TGTGCCAGTAGTATCGGTAGCGGAACCTACTACGAGCAGTACTTC
CDR3 protein: CASSIGSGTYYEQYF
J gene: TRBJ2-7
V gene: TRBV19
clone size: medium-sized
D gene: .

CDR3 DNA: TGTGCCAGCAGTGGACAGGGCGATATATATGAAAAACTGTTTTTT
CDR3 protein: CASSGQGDIYEKLFF
J gene: TRBJ1-4
V gene: TRBV2
clone size: medium-sized
D gene: TRBD1

CDR3 DNA: TGTGCCAGTGGGTACCTGAACACTGAAGCTTTCTTT
CDR3 protein: CASGYLNTEAFF
J gene: TRBJ1-1
V gene: TRBV19
clone size: medium-sized
D gene: .

CDR3 DNA: TGTGCCAGTACCCTGGCGGCAGAGATAAATAACTATGGCTACACCTTC
CDR3 protein: CASTLAAEINNYGYTF
J gene: TRBJ1-2
V gene: TRBV19
clone size: medium-sized
D gene: .

CDR3 DNA: TGTGCCAGCACGTATTTCCCGATCAGGGGGCGCCTTCCCATAACTAACTATGGCTACACCTTC
CDR3 protein: CASTYFPIRGRLPITNYGYTF
J gene: TRBJ1-2
V gene: TRBV28
clone size: once
D gene: TRBD1

CDR3 DNA: TGTGCCAGCAGTTTCTTGGACAGGGAATACGAGCAGTACTTC
CDR3 protein: CASSFLDREYEQYF
J gene: TRBJ2-7
V gene: TRBV27
clone size: .
D gene: TRBD1

CDR3 DNA: TGTGCCACCAGCAGAAGACAGGGGGCGTATGAAAAACTGTTTTTT
CDR3 protein: CATSRRQGAYEKLFF
J gene: TRBJ1-4
V gene: TRBV15
clone size: few
D gene: TRBD1

CDR3 DNA: TGTGCCAGCTCACCATACGAAGGGAGCTCCTACAATGAGCAGTTCTTC
CDR3 protein: CASSPYEGSSYNEQFF
J gene: TRBJ2-1
V gene: TRBV18
clone size: .
D gene: .